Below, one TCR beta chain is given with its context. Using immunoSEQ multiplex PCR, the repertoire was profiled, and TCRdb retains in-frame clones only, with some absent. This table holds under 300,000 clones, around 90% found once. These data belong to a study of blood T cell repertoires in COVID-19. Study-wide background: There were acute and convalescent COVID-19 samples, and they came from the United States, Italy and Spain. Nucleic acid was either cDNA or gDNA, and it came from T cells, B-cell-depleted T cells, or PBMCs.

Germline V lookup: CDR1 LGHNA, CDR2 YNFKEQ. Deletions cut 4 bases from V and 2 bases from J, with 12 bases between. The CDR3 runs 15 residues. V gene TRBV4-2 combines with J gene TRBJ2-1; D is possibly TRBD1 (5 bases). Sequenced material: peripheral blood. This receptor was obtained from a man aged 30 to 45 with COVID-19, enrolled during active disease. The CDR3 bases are TGTGCCAGCAGCCCGTCAGGGAATACCTACAATGAGCAGTTCTTC. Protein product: CASSPSGNTYNEQFF.